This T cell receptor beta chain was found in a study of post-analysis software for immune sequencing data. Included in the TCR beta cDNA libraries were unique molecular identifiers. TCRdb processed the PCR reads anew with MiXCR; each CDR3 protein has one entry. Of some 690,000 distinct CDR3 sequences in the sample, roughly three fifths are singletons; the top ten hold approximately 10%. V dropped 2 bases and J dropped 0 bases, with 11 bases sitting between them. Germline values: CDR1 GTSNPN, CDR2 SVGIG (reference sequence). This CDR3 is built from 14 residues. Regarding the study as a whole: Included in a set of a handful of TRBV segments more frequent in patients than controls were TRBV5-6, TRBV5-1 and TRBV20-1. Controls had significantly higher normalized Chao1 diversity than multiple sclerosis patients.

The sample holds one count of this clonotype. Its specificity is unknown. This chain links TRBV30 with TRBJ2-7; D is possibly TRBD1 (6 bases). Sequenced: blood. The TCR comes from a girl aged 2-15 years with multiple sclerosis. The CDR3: CAWSPPTGSYEQYF. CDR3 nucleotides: TGTGCCTGGAGTCCACCGACAGGCTCCTACGAGCAGTACTTC.